This T cell receptor (beta chain) was obtained from a study of T cell responses to AZD1222 COVID-19 vaccine. The protocol was immunoSEQ multiplex PCR, while the TCRdb copy is restricted to in-frame clones and leaves out a portion. This sample carries approximately 100,000 clones, around 95% of them seen once, and the ten largest clones take approximately 2.2%. CDR1 is SGHDT, CDR2 YYEEEE, per germline. V lost 4 bases to trimming and J lost 6 bases, with 19 bases between them. This CDR3 comprises 15 residues. As concerns this clone: Antigen specificity is unknown.

Study results and caveats: Regions 160-218 and 743-854 dominated among vaccine-associated CD4 TCRs spanning spike.

The chain carries TRBV5-6 and TRBJ1-1, with a weak D call TRBD1 (6 bases). The TCR originated in an adult in good health. The sequencing here drew on peripheral blood, taken on day 0 of AZD1222 vaccination. The CDR3 loop is CASSPESQGSAEAFF. Written as DNA, the CDR3 is TGTGCCAGCAGCCCTGAATCACAGGGTTCTGCTGAAGCTTTCTTT.